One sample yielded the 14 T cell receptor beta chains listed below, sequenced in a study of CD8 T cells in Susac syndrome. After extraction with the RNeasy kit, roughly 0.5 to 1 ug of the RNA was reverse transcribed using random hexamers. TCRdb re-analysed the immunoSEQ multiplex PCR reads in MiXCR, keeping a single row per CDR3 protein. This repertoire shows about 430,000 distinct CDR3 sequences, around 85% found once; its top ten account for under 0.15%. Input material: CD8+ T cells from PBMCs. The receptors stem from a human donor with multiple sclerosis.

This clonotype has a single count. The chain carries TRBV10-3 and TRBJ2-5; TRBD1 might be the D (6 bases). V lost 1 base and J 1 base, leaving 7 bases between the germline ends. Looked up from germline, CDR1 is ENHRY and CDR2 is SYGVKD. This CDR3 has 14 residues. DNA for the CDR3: TGTGCCATCAGTGAGTGGGACACCCAAGAGACCCAGTACTTC. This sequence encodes CAISEWDTQETQYF.

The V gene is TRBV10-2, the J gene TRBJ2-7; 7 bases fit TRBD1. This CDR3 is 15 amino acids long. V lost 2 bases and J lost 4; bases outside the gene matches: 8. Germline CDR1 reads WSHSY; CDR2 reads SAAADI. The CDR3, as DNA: TGCGCCAGCAGTGAGATCTCCGGGACAGTATACGAGCAGTACTTC. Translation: CASSEISGTVYEQYF.

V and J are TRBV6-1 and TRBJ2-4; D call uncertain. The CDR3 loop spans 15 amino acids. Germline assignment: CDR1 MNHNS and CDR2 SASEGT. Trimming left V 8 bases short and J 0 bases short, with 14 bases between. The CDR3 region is CASGLYSLAKNIQYF. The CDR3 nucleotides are TGTGCCAGCGGTTTATACTCTCTAGCCAAAAACATTCAGTACTTC.

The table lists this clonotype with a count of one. CDR3 region: CASSLGSRGAANTGELFF. In DNA, the CDR3 is TGTGCCAGCAGCTTAGGGAGCAGGGGGGCTGCGAACACCGGGGAGCTGTTTTTT. The chain couples TRBV5-6 to TRBJ2-2; D perhaps matches TRBD1 (7 bases). This CDR3 region has 18 residues. CDR1 and CDR2 from the germline V gene are SGHDT and YYEEEE. Trimming shortened V by 2 bases and J by 0 bases, and 17 bases separated the two germline ends.

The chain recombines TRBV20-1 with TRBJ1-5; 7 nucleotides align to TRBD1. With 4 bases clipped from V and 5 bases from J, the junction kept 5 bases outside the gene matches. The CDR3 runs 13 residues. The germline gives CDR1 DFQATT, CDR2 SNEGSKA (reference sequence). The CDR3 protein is CSATFQGDQPQHF. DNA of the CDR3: TGCAGTGCTACATTCCAGGGGGATCAGCCCCAGCATTTT.

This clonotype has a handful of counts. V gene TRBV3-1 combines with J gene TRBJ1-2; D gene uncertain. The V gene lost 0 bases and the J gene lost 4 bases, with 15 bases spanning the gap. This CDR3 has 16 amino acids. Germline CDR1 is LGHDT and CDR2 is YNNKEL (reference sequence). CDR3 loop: CASSQEYRRPSYGYTF. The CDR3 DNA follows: TGTGCCAGCAGCCAAGAATATAGGCGACCCAGCTATGGCTACACCTTC.

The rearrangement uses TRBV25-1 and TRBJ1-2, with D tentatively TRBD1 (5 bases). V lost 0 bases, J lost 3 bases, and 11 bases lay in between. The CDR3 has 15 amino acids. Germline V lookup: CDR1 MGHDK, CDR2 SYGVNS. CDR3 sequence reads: CASSEYGQGDYGYTF. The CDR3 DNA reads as TGTGCCAGCAGTGAATATGGGCAGGGAGACTATGGCTACACCTTC.

The CDR3: CASSQFQGLPYNEQFF. The DNA of the CDR3 is TGTGCCAGCAGCCAATTCCAGGGGCTACCCTACAATGAGCAGTTCTTC. The gene calls are TRBV14 and TRBJ2-1; TRBD1 might be the D (6 bases). V was trimmed by 2 bases and J by 2 bases, leaving 13 bases between them. This CDR3 spans 16 amino acids. Germline-derived CDR1 and CDR2 are SGHDN and FVKESK. Drawing the rest from reference TRBV14 and TRBJ2-1, the complete variable domain is EAGVTQFPSHSVIEKGQTVTLRCDPISGHDNLYWYRRVMGKEIKFLLHFVKESKQDESGMPNNRFLAERTGGTYSTLKVQPAELEDSGVYFCASSQFQGLPYNEQFFGPGTRLTVL.

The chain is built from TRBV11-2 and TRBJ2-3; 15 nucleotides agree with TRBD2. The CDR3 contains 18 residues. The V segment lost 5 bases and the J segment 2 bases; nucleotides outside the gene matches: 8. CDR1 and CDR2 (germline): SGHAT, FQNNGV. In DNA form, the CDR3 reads TGTGCCAGCAGCGTGGGACTAGCGGGAGGCCCAACCACAGATACGCAGTATTTT. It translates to CASSVGLAGGPTTDTQYF.

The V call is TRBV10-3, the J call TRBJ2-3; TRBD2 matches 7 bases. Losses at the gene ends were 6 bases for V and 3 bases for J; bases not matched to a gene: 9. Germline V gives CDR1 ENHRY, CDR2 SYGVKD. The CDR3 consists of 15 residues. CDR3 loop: CAISQLARITDTQYF. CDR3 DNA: TGTGCCATCAGCCAACTAGCGCGCATAACAGATACGCAGTATTTT.

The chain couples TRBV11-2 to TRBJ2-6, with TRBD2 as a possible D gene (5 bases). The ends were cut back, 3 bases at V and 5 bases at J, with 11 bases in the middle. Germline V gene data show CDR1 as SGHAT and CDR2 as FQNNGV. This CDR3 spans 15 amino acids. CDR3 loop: CASSFWEKRANVLTF. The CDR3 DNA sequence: TGTGCCAGCAGCTTTTGGGAGAAACGGGCCAACGTCCTGACTTTC.

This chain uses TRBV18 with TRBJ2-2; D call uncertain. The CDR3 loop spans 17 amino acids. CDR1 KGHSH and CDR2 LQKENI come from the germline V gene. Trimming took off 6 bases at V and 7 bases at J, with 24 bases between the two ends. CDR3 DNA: TGTGCCAGCTCGCGGTTATCCGGGCCTCGTGGGATCGGGGAGCTGTTTTTT. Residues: CASSRLSGPRGIGELFF.

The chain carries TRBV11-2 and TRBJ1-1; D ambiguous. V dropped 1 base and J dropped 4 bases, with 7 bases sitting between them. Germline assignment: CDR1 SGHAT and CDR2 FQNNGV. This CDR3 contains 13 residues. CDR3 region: CASSLGTSTEAFF. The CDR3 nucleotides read TGTGCCAGCAGCTTAGGGACGAGCACTGAAGCTTTCTTT.

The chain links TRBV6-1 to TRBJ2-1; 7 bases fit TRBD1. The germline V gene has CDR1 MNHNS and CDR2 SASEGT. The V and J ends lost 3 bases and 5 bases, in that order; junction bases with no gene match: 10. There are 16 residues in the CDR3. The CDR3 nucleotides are TGTGCCAGCAGTGATCGCCTGGGGACAGAACACAATGAGCAGTTCTTC. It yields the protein CASSDRLGTEHNEQFF.